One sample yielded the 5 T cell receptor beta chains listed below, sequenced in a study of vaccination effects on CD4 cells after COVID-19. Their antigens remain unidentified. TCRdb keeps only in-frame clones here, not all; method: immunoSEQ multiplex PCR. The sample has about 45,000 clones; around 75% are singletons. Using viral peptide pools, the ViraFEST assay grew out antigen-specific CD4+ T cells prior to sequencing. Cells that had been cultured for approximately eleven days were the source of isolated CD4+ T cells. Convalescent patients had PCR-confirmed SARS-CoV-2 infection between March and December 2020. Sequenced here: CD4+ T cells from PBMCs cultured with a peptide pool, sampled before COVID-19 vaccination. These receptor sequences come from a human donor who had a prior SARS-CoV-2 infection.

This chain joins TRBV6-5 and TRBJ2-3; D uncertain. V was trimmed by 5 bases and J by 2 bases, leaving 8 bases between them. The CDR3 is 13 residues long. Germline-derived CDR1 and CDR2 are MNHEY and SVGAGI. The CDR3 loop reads CASSPMITDTQYF. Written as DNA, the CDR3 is TGTGCCAGCAGTCCGATGATCACAGATACGCAGTATTTT.

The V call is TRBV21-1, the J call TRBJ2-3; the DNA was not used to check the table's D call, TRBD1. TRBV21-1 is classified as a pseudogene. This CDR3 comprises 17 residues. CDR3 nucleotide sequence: TGTGCCAGCAGCACCACACAGGGGAGTCTTAGCACAGATACGCAGTATTTT. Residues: CASSTTQGSLSTDTQYF.

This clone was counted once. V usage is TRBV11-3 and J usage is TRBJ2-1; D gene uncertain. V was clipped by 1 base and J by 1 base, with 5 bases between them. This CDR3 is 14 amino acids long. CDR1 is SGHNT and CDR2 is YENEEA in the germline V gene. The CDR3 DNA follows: TGTGCCAGCAGCTTAGGCGATTCCTACAATGAGCAGTTCTTC. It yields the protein CASSLGDSYNEQFF.

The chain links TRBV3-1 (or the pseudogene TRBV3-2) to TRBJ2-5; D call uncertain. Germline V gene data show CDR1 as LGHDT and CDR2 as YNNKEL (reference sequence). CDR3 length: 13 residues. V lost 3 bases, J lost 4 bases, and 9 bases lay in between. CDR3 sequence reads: CASSHEASETQYF. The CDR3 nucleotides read TGTGCCAGCAGCCATGAAGCGTCAGAGACCCAGTACTTC.

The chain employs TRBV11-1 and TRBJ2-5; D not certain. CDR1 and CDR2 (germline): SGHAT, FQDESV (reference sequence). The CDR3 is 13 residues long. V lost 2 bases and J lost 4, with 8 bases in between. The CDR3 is CASSLRLTETQYF. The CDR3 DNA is TGTGCCAGCAGCTTACGTTTGACAGAGACCCAGTACTTC.